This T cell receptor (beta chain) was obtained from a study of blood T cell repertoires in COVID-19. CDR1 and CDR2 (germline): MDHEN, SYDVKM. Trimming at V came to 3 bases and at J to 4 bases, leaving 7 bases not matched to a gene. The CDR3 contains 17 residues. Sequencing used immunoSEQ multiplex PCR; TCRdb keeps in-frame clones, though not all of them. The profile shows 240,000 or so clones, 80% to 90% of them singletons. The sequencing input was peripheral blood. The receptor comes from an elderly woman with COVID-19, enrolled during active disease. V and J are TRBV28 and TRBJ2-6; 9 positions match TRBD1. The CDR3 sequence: CASSFKQGAAGANVLTF. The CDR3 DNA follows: TGTGCCAGCAGTTTTAAACAGGGGGCCGCAGGGGCCAACGTCCTGACTTTC.